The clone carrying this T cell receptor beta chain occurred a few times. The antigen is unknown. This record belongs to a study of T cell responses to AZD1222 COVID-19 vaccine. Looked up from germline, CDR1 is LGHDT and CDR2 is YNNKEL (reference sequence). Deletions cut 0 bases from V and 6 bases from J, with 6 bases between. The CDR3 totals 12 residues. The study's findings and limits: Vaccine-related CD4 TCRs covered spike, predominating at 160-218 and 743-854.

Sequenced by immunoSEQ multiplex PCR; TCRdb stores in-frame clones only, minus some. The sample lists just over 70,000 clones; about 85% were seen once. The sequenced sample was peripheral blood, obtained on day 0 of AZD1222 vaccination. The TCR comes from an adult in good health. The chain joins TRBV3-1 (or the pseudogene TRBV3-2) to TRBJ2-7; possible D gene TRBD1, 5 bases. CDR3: CASSQDQGEQYF. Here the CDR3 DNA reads TGTGCCAGCAGCCAAGATCAGGGCGAGCAGTACTTC.